Presented here are 16 T cell receptor beta chains from one specimen sequenced in a study of T cell responses to AZD1222 COVID-19 vaccine. Using immunoSEQ multiplex PCR, the repertoire was profiled, and TCRdb retains in-frame clones only, with some absent. The top ten hold approximately 3.7% of the sample, which has some 150,000 clones, just over 85% seen once. The material sequenced was peripheral blood, taken on day 0 of AZD1222 vaccination. The receptors stem from an adult in good health.

V and J are TRBV9 and TRBJ1-3; 8 bases align to TRBD1. In germline, CDR1 is SGDLS, CDR2 YYNGEE. V lost 3 bases to trimming and J lost 0 bases; unmatched junction nucleotides: 2. The CDR3 extends over 15 amino acids. CDR3 nucleotides: TGTGCCAGCAGCGGCCAGGGGGCCTCTGGAAACACCATATATTTT. Protein product: CASSGQGASGNTIYF.

CDR3 protein: CASSPPTGPQHF. For the CDR3, the DNA is TGTGCCAGCTCACCGCCCACGGGGCCCCAGCATTTT. The V gene is TRBV18, the J gene TRBJ1-5; no definite D call. V was pared by 3 bases and J by 9 bases, with 9 bases between. CDR1 and CDR2 from the germline V gene are KGHSH and LQKENI. The CDR3 totals 12 residues. The variable domain in full, completed from reference TRBV18 and TRBJ1-5, reads NAGVMQNPRHLVRRRGQEARLRCSPMKGHSHVYWYRQLPEEGLKFMVYLQKENIIDESGMPKERFSAEFPKEGPSILRIQQVVRGDSAAYFCASSPPTGPQHFGDGTRLSIL.

The genes are TRBV14 and TRBJ1-1; no definite D call. Germline V CDR1 and CDR2: SGHDN, FVKESK. V dropped 1 base and J dropped 3 bases, with 12 bases sitting between them. The CDR3 totals 15 residues. The CDR3 sequence: CASSQGLPPDTEAFF. The CDR3 DNA sequence: TGTGCCAGCAGCCAAGGCTTGCCTCCCGACACTGAAGCTTTCTTT.

V gene TRBV28 combines with J gene TRBJ1-5, with D possibly being TRBD1 (5 bases). This CDR3 spans 13 amino acids. Trimming removed 10 bases from V and 3 bases from J, with 13 bases in between. Germline lookup yields CDR1 MDHEN and CDR2 SYDVKM. CDR3 sequence: CATSWGVNQPQHF. The CDR3 DNA reads as TGTGCCACCAGCTGGGGGGTCAATCAGCCCCAGCATTTT.

The chain has TRBV9 and TRBJ1-1; 8 bases fit TRBD1. J gave up 5 bases and V 4 bases, and 19 bases lay outside the gene matches. The CDR3 has 18 amino acids. Germline CDR1 SGDLS, CDR2 YYNGEE. The CDR3 sequence: CASSPRPGQVTTDTEAFF. CDR3 sequence (DNA): TGTGCCAGCAGCCCCCGACCGGGACAGGTTACCACAGATACTGAAGCTTTCTTT. Combining the CDR3 with reference TRBV9 and TRBJ1-1 gives the whole variable domain DSGVTQTPKHLITATGQRVTLRCSPRSGDLSVYWYQQSLDQGLQFLIQYYNGEERAKGNILERFSAQQFPDLHSELNLSSLELGDSALYFCASSPRPGQVTTDTEAFFGQGTRLTVV.

The chain employs TRBV7-8 and TRBJ2-1; 10 nucleotides match TRBD2. The trim removed 5 bases at V and 7 bases at J, leaving 11 bases unmatched. Germline loops: CDR1 SGHVS, CDR2 FQNEAQ. This CDR3 spans 16 amino acids. CDR3 DNA: TGTGCCAGCAGCAACCGAGCGGGAGGGCCGAGGAATGAGCAGTTCTTC. Its translation is CASSNRAGGPRNEQFF.

This chain uses TRBV30 with TRBJ2-3, with a tentative D call TRBD1 (6 bases). The CDR3 sequence is 12 residues long. V lost 4 bases and J lost 3, with 8 bases in between. Germline values: CDR1 GTSNPN, CDR2 SVGIG (reference sequence). CDR3: CAWKTGTDTQYF. CDR3 nucleotide sequence: TGTGCCTGGAAAACAGGGACAGATACGCAGTATTTT.

This chain joins TRBV7-8 and TRBJ1-5, with D possibly TRBD1 on 6 matching bases. There are 13 residues in the CDR3. V was pared by 8 bases and J by 1 base, with 9 bases between. Per the germline V gene, CDR1 is SGHVS and CDR2 is FQNEAQ. CDR3 loop: CASGRGSNQPQHF. Written as DNA, the CDR3 is TGTGCCAGCGGGAGGGGGAGCAATCAGCCCCAGCATTTT. The whole variable domain, remainder taken from reference TRBV7-8 and TRBJ1-5, is GAGVSQSPRYKVAKRGQDVALRCDPISGHVSLFWYQQALGQGPEFLTYFQNEAQLDKSGLPSDRFFAERPEGSVSTLKIQRTQQEDSAVYLCASGRGSNQPQHFGDGTRLSIL.

The chain joins TRBV11-3 to TRBJ1-1; D perhaps matches TRBD1 (6 bases). The germline V and J ends were trimmed by 4 bases and 4 bases, with 10 bases remaining between them. The CDR3 has 13 amino acids. Germline values: CDR1 SGHNT, CDR2 YENEEA. The CDR3 DNA reads TGTGCCAGCAGCTGGGGCAGGGGCACTGAAGCTTTCTTT. This sequence encodes CASSWGRGTEAFF.

J is TRBJ1-1 and V is TRBV2, with 9 bases identical to TRBD1. Germline trimming cut 11 bases from V and 5 bases from J; bases unmatched to any gene: 12. The CDR3 is made up of 14 amino acids. Germline V CDR1 and CDR2: SNHLY, FYNNEI. The CDR3, as DNA: TGTGCCGACGCGAACAGGGGGCTAGGAACTGAAGCTTTCTTT. Its translation: CADANRGLGTEAFF.

This chain uses TRBV25-1 with TRBJ1-2; TRBD1 agrees at 12 bases. Germline assignment: CDR1 MGHDK and CDR2 SYGVNS. V shed 1 base, J shed 8 bases, and the junction held 14 bases outside the gene matches. The CDR3 consists of 18 residues. CDR3 region: CASSEFGGQGAFGDGYTF. CDR3 nucleotide sequence: TGTGCCAGCAGTGAATTTGGGGGACAGGGGGCTTTTGGAGACGGCTACACCTTC.

The rearrangement links TRBV5-6 to TRBJ1-2, with 7 bases lining up with TRBD1. CDR3 length: 13 residues. Per germline, CDR1 SGHDT and CDR2 YYEEEE. J gave up 2 bases and V 3 bases, and 1 base lay outside the gene matches. The CDR3 reads CASSWGQNYGYTF. In DNA form, the CDR3 reads TGTGCCAGCAGCTGGGGACAGAACTATGGCTACACCTTC.

This rearrangement joins TRBV3-1 (or the pseudogene TRBV3-2) to TRBJ2-7; D is possibly TRBD1 or TRBD2 (5 bases each). This CDR3 is 16 amino acids long. In germline, CDR1 is LGHDT, CDR2 YNNKEL (reference sequence). Trimming shortened V by 1 base and J by 1 base, and 14 bases separated the two germline ends. The CDR3 nucleotides read TGTGCCAGCAGCCAAGTCCCGTCCGGGGCTTCCTACGAGCAGTACTTC. This sequence encodes CASSQVPSGASYEQYF.

This clone was observed a few times. The V call is TRBV10-3, the J call TRBJ2-7, with 9 bases that match TRBD1. The CDR3 is 14 amino acids. Germline CDR1 and CDR2: ENHRY and SYGVKD. V gave up 6 bases and J gave up 5 bases; unmatched junction bases: 8. CDR3 protein: CAIRAGTGSHEQYF. The CDR3 coding sequence is TGTGCCATCAGGGCCGGGACAGGGTCCCACGAGCAGTACTTC.

V is TRBV9 and J is TRBJ2-7; no clear D gene. Trimming pared 0 bases from V and 4 bases from J, leaving 14 bases between. This CDR3 comprises 15 residues. Looked up from germline, CDR1 is SGDLS and CDR2 is YYNGEE. The chain's CDR3 is CASSVAEGYWYEQYF. The CDR3 DNA follows: TGTGCCAGCAGCGTAGCTGAAGGGTATTGGTACGAGCAGTACTTC.

This chain links TRBV7-2 with TRBJ1-1; no reliable D call. The CDR3 spans 13 residues. Trimming took off 3 bases at V and 3 bases at J, with 8 bases between the two ends. Looked up from germline, CDR1 is SGHTA and CDR2 is FQGNSA. The CDR3 loop reads CASSLAGDTEAFF. The DNA of the CDR3 is TGTGCCAGCAGCTTGGCAGGTGACACTGAAGCTTTCTTT.